The sequence of this TCR beta chain was determined in a study of blood T cells in healthy people across ages. Study results and limitations: Relative to aged donors, long-lived donors carried more naive CD4+ cells and displayed higher diversity. As age increased, TCR beta diversity per million T cells fell in a roughly linear fashion. From one million sequenced T cells, diversity estimates were lower bounds.

Researchers isolated at least 7 million PBMCs per sample. The CDR3 extends over 14 amino acids. V was cut by 7 bases and J by 5 bases, with 20 bases left in between. Germline loops: CDR1 SQVTM, CDR2 ANQGSEA. A few counts support this clonotype. Its antigen remains unknown. A J-beta primer mix and a sample-barcoded 5' primer were used in a second PCR of about 6 to 12 cycles. Each CDR3 protein gets one entry after TCRdb re-called the 5' RACE reads with MiXCR. The sample consists of around 940,000 distinct CDR3 sequences, 51% of them appearing once. The specimen was blood. The TCR was taken from a woman aged 55-70 years in good health. V gene TRBV29-1 combines with J gene TRBJ2-5, with D tentatively TRBD2 (6 bases). This CDR3 reads CSALPRGMGETQYF. In DNA form, the CDR3 reads TGCAGCGCTCTACCCCGGGGGATGGGGGAGACCCAGTACTTC.